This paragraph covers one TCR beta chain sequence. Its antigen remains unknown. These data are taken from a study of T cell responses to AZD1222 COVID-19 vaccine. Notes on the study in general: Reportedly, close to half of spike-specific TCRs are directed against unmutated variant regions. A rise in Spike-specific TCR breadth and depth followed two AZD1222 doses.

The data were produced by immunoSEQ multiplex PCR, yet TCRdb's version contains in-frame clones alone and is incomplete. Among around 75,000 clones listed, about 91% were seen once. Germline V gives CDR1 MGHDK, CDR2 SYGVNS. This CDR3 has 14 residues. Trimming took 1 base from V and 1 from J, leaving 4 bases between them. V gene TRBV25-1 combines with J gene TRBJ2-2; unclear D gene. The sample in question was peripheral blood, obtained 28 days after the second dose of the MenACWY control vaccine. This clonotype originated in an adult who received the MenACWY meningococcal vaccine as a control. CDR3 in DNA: TGTGCCAGCAGTGAATTAGTGAACACCGGGGAGCTGTTTTTT. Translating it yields CASSELVNTGELFF.